This record concerns one T cell receptor (beta chain) sequence. The data are from a study of control samples from healthy donors and cancer patients. CDR3 length: 17 residues. Germline V lookup: CDR1 SEHNR, CDR2 FQNEAQ (reference sequence). The ends lost 5 bases at V and 4 bases at J; junction bases unmatched: 7. The data were produced by immunoSEQ multiplex PCR, yet TCRdb's version contains in-frame clones alone and is incomplete. The sample includes around 53,000 clones, around 86% of them seen just once. The genes are TRBV7-9 and TRBJ2-1, with TRBD2 identical over 14 bases. Sequencing was carried out using PBMCs. This clonotype was obtained from a woman aged 50 to 65 with lung cancer. DNA of the CDR3: TGTGCCAGCAGCCCCTGGACTAGCGGGGGGAATTACAATGAGCAGTTCTTC. This encodes CASSPWTSGGNYNEQFF.